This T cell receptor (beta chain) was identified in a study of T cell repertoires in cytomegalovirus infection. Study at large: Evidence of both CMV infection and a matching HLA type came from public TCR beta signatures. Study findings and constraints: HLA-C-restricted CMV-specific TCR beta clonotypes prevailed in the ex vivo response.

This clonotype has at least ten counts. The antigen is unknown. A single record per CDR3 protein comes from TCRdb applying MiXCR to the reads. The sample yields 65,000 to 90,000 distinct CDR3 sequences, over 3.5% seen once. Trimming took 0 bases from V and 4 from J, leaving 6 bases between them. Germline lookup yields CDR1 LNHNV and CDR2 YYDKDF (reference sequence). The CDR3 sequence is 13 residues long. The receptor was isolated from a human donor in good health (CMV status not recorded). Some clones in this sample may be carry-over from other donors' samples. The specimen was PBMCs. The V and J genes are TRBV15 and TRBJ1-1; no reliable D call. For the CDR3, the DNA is TGTGCCACCAGCAGAGATCTATCCACTGAAGCTTTCTTT. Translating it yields CATSRDLSTEAFF.